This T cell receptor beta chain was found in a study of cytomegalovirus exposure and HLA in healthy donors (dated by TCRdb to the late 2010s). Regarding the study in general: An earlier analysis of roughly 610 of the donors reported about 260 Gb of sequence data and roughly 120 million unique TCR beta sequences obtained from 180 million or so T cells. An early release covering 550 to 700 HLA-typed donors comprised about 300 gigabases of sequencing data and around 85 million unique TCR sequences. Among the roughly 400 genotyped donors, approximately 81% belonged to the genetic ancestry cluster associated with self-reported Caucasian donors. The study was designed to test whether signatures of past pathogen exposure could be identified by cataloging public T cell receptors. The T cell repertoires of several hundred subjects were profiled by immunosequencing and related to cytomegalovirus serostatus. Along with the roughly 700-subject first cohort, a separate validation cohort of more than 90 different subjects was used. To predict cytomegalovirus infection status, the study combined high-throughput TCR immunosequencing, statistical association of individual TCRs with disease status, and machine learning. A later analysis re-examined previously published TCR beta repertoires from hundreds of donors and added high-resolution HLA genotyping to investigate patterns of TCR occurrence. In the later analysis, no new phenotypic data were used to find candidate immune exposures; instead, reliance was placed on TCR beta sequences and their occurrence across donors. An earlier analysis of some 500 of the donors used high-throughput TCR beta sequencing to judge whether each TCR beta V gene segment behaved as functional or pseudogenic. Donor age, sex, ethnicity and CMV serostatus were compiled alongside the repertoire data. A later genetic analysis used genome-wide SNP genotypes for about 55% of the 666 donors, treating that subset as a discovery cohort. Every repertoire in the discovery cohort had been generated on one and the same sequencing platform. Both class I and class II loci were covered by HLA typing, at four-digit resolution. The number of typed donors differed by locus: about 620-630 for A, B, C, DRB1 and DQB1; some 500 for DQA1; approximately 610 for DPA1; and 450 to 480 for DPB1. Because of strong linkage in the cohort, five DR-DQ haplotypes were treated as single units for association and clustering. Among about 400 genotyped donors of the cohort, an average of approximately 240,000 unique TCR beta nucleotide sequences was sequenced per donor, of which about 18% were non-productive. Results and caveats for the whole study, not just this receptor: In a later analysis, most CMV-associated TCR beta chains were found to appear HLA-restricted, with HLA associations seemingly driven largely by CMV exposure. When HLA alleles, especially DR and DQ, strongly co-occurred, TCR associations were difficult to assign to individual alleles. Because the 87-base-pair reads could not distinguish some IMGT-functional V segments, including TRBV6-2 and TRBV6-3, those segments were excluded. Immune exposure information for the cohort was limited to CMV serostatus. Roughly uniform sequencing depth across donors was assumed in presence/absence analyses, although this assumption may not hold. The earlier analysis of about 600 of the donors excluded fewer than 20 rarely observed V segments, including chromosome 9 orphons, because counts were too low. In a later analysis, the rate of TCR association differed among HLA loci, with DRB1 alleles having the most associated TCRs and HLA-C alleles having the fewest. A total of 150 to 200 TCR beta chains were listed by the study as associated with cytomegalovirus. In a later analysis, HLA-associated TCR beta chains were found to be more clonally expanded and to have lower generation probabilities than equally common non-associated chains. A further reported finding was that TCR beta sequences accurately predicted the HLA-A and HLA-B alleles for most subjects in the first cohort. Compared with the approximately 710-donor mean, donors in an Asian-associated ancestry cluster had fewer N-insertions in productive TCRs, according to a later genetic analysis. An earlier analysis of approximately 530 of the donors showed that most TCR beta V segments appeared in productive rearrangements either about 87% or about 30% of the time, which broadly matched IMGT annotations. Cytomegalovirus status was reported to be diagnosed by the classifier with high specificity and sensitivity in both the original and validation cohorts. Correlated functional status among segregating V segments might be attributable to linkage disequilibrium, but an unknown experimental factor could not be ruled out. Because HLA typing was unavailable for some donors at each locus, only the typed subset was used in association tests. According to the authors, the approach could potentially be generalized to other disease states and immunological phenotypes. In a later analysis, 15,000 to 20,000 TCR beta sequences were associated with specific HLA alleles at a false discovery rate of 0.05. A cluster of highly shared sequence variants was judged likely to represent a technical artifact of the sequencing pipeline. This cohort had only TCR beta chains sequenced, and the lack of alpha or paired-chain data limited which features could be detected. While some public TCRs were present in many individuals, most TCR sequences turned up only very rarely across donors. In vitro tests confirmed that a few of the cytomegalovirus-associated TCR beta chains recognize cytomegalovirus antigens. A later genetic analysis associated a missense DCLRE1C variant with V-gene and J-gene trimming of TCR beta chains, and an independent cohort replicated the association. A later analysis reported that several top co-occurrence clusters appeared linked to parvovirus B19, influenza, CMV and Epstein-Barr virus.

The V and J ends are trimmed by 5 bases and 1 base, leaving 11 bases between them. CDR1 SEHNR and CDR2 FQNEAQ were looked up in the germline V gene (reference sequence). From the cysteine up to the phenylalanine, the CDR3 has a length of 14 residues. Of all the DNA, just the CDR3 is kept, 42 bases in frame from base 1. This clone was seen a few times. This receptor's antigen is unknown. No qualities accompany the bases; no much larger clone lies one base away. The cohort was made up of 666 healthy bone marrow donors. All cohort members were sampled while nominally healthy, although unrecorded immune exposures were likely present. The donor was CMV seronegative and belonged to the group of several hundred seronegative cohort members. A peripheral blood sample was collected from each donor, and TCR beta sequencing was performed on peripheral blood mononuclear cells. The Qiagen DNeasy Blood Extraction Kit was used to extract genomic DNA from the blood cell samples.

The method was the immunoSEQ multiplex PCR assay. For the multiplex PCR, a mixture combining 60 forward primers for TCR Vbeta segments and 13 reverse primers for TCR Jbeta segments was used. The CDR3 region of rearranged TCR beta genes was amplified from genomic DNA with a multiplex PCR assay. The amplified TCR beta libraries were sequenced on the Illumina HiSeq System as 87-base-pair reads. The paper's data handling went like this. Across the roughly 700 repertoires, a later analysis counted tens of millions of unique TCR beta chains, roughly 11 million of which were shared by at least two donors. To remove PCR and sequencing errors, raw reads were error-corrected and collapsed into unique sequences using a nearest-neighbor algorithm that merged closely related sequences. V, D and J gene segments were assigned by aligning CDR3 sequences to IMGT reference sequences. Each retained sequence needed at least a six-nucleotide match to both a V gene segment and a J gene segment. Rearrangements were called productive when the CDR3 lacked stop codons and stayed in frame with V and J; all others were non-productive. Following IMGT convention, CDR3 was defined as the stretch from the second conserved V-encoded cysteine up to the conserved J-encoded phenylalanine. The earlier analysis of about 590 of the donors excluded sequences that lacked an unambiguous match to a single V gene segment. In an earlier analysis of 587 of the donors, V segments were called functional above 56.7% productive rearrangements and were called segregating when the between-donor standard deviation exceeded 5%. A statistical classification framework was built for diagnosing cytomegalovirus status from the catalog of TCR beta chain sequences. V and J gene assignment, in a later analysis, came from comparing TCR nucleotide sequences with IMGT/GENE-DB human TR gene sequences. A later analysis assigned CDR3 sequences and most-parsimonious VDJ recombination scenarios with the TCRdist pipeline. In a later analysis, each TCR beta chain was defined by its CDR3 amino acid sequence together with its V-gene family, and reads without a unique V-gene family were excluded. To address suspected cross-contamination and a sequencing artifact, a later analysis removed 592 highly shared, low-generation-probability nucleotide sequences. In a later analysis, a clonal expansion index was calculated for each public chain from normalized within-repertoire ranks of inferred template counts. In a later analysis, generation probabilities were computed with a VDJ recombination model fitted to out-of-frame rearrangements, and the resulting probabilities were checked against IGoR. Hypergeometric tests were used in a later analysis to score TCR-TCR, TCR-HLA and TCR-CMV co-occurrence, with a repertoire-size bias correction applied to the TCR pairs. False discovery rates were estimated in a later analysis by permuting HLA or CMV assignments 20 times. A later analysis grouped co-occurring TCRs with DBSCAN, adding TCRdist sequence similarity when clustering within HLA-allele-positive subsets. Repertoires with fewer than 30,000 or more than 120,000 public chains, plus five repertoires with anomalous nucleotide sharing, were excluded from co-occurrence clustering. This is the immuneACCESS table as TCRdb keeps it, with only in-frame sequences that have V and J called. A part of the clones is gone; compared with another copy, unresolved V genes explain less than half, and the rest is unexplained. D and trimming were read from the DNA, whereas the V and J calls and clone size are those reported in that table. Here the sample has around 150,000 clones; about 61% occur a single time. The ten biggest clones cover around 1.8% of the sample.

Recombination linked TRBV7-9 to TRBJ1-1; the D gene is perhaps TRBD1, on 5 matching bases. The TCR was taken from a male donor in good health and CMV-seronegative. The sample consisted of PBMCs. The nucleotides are TGTGCCAGCAGCCCGGGGAGGGGGAACACTGAAGCTTTCTTT. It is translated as CASSPGRGNTEAFF.